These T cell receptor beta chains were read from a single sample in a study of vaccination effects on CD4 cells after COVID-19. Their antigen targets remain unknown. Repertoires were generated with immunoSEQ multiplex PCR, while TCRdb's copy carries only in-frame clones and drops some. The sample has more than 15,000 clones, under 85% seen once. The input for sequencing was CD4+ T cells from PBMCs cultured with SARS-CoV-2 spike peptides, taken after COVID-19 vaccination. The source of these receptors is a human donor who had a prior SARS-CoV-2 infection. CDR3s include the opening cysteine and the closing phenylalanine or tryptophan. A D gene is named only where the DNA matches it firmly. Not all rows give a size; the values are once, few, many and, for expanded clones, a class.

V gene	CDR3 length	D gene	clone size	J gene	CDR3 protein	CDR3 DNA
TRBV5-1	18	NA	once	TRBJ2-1	CASSLWAAGQTSYNEQFF	TGCGCCAGCAGCTTGTGGGCGGCGGGACAGACCTCCTACAATGAGCAGTTCTTC
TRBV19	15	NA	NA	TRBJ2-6	CASSITGSGANVLTF	TGTGCCAGTAGTATTACGGGCTCTGGGGCCAACGTCCTGACTTTC
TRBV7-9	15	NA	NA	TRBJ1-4	CASSPGHSPREKLFF	TGTGCCAGCAGCCCGGGCCACTCTCCGAGGGAAAAACTGTTTTTT
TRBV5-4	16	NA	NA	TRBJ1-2	CASSLGSGSTNYGYTF	TGTGCCAGCAGCTTGGGCTCAGGTTCGACTAACTATGGCTACACCTTC
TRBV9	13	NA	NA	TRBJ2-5	CASSPRQRETQYF	TGTGCCAGCAGCCCACGACAGAGAGAGACCCAGTACTTC
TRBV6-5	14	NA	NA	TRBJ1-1	CANMPPPKLTEAFF	TGTGCCAACATGCCACCGCCAAAGTTGACTGAAGCTTTCTTT
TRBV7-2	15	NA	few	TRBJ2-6	CASSPEISGANVLTF	TGTGCCAGCAGTCCTGAGATCTCTGGGGCCAACGTCCTGACTTTC
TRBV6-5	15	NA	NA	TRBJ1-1	CASSPRRARNTEAFF	TGTGCCAGCAGCCCCCGACGGGCGAGGAACACTGAAGCTTTCTTT
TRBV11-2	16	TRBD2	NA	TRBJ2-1	CASSLGGGITYNEQFF	TGTGCCAGCAGCTTAGGGGGGGGAATTACCTACAATGAGCAGTTCTTC
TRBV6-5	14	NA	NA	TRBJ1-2	CASGLDRSPYGYTF	TGTGCCAGCGGCCTCGACAGGTCCCCCTATGGCTACACCTTC
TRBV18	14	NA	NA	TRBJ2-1	CASSPPSAAREQFF	TGTGCCAGCTCACCGCCGTCGGCGGCCCGCGAGCAGTTCTTC